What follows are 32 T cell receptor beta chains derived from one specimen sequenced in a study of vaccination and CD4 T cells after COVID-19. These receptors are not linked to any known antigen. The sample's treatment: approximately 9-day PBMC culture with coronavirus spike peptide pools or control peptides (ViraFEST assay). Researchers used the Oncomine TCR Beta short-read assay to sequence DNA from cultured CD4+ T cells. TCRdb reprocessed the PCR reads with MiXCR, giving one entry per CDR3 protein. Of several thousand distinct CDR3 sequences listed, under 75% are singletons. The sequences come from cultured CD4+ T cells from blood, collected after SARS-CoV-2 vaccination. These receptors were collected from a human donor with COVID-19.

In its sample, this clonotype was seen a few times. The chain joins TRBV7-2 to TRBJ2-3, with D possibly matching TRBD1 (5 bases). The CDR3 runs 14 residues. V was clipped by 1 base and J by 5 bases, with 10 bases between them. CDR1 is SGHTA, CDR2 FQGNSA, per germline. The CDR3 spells CASSLDQGIDTQYF. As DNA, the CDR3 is TGTGCCAGCAGCTTAGACCAGGGAATAGATACGCAGTATTTT.

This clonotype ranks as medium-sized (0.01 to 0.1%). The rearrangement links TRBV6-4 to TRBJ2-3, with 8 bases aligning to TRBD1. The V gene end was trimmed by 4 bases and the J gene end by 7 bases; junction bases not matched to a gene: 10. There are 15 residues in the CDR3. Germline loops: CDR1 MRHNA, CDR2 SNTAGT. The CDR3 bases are TGTGCCAGCAGTGCCGAGACAGGGGCCACTCATACGCAGTATTTT. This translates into CASSAETGATHTQYF.

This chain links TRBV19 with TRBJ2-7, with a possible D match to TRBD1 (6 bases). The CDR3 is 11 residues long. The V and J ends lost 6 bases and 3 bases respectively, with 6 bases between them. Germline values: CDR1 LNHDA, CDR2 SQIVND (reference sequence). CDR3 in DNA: TGTGCCAGTAGACAGGGCTACGAGCAGTACTTC. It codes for CASRQGYEQYF.

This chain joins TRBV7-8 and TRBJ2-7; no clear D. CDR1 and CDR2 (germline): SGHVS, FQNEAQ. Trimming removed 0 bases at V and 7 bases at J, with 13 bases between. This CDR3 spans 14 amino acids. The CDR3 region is CASSLALREGEQYF. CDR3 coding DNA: TGTGCCAGCAGCTTAGCGCTTAGGGAAGGGGAGCAGTACTTC.

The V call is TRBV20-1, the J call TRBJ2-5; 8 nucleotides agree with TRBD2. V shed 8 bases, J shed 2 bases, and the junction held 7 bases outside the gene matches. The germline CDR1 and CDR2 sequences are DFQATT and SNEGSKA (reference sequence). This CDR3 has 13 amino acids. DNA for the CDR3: TGCAGTCGGGAGGGGACGCGGCAAGAGACCCAGTACTTC. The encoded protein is CSREGTRQETQYF.

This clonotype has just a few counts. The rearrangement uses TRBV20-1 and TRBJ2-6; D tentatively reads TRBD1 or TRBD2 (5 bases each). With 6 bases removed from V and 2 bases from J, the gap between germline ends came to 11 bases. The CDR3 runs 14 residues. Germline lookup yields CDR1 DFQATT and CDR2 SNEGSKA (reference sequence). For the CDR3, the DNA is TGCAGTGCGGACTCAGGGACTGGGGCCAACGTCCTGACTTTC. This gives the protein CSADSGTGANVLTF.

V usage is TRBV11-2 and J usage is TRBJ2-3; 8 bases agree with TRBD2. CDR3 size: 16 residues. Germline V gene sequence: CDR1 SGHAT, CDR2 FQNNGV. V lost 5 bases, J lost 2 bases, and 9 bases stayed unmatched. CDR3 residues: CASSRILAGLTDTQYF. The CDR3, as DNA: TGTGCCAGCAGCCGGATATTAGCGGGGCTCACAGATACGCAGTATTTT.

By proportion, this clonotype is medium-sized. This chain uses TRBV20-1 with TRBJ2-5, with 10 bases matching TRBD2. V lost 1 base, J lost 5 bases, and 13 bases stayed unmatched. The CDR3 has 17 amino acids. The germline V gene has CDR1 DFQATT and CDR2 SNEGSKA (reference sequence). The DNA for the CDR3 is TGCAGTGCTAGAGGCCAAAGAAGCGGGGGGGCCGATGAGACCCAGTACTTC. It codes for CSARGQRSGGADETQYF.

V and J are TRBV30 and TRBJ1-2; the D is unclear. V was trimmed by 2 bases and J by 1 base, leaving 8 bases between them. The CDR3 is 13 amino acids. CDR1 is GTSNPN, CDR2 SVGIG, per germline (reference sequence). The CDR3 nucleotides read TGTGCCTGGAGTCGAGAGGGTAACTATGGCTACACCTTC. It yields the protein CAWSREGNYGYTF.

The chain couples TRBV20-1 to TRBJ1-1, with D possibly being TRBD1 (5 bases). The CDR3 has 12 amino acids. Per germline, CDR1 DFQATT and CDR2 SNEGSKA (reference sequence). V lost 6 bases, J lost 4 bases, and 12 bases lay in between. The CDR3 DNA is TGCAGTGCCTCCCCGAGGGGCACTGAAGCTTTCTTT. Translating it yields CSASPRGTEAFF.

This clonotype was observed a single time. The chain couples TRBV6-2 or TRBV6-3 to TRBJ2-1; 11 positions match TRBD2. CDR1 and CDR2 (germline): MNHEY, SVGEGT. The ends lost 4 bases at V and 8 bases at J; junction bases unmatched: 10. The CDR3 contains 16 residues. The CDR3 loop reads CASSSRVAGGLDEQFF. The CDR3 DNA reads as TGTGCCAGCAGTTCGCGAGTAGCGGGGGGGCTCGATGAGCAGTTCTTC.

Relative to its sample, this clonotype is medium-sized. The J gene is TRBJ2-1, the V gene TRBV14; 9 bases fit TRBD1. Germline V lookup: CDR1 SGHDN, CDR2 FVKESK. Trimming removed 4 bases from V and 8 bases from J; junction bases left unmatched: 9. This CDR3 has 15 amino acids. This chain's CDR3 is CASSLRDRARYEQFF. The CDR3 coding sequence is TGTGCCAGCAGCCTCCGGGACAGGGCACGATATGAGCAGTTCTTC. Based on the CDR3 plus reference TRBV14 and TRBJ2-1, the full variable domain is EAGVTQFPSHSVIEKGQTVTLRCDPISGHDNLYWYRRVMGKEIKFLLHFVKESKQDESGMPNNRFLAERTGGTYSTLKVQPAELEDSGVYFCASSLRDRARYEQFFGPGTRLTVL.

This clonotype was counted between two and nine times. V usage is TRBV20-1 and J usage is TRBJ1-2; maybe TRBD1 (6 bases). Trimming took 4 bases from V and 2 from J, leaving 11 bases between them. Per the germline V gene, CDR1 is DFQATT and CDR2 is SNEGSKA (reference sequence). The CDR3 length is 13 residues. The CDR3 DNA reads TGCAGTGCTAAGGGGGACACGAACTATGGCTACACCTTC. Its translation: CSAKGDTNYGYTF.

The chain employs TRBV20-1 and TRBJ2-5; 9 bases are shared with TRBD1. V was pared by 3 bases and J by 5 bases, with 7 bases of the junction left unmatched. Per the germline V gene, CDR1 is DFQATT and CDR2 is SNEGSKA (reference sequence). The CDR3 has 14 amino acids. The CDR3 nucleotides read TGCAGTGCTAGGGTTGGACAGGGGCGTGAGACCCAGTACTTC. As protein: CSARVGQGRETQYF.

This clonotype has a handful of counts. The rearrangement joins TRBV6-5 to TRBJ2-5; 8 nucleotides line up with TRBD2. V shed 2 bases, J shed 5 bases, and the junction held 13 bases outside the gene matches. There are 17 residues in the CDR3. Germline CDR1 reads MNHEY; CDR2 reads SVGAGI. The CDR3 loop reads CASSYSSGGAGLETQYF. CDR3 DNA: TGTGCCAGCAGTTACAGCTCGGGGGGGGCTGGTTTGGAGACCCAGTACTTC.

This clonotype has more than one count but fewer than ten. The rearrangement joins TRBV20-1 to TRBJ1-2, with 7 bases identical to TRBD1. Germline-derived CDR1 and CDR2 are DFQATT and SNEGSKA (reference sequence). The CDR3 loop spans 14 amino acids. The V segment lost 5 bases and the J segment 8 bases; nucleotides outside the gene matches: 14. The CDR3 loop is CSADQTGTGYGYTF. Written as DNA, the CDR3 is TGCAGTGCTGACCAGACAGGGACGGGCTACGGCTACACCTTC.

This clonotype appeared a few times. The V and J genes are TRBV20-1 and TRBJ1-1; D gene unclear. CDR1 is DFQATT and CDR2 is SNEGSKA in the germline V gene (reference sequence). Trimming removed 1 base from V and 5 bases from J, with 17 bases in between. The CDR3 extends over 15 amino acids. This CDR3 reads CSARASMSMWTEAFF. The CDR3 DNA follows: TGCAGTGCTAGAGCCTCAATGTCGATGTGGACTGAAGCTTTCTTT.

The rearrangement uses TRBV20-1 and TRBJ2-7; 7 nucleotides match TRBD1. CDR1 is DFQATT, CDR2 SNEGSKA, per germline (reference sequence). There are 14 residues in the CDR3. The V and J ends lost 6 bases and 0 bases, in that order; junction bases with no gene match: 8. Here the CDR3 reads CSATGQASSYEQYF. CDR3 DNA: TGCAGTGCAACCGGACAGGCCAGCTCCTACGAGCAGTACTTC.

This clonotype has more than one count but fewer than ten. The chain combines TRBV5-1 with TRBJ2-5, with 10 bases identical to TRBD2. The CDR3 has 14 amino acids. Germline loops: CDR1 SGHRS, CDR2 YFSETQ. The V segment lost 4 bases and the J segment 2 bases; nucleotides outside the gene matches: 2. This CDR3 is CASSPSGGQETQYF. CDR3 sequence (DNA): TGCGCCAGCAGCCCTAGCGGGGGACAAGAGACCCAGTACTTC.

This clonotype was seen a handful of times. CDR3 nucleotide sequence: TGTGCCAGCAGCCCCCGCAGGGAGGAGACCCAGTACTTC. It translates to CASSPRREETQYF. The chain carries TRBV27 and TRBJ2-5, with D perhaps assigned TRBD1 or TRBD2 (5 bases each). The CDR3 totals 13 residues. Germline V gene sequence: CDR1 MNHEY, CDR2 SMNVEV (reference sequence). The V gene lost 6 bases and the J gene lost 5 bases, with 13 bases spanning the gap.

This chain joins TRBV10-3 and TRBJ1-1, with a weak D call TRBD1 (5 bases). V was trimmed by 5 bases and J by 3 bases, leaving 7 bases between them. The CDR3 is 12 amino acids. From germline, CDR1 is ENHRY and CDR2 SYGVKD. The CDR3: CAISRRDTEAFF. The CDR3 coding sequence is TGTGCCATCAGTCGCAGGGACACTGAAGCTTTCTTT.

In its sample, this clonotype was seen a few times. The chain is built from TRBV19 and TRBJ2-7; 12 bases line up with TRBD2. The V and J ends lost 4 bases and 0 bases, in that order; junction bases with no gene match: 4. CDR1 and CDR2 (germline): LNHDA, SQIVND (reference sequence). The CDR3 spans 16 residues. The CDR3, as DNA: TGTGCCAGTAGTAACCTAGCGGGGGGGCCCTCCTACGAGCAGTACTTC. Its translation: CASSNLAGGPSYEQYF.

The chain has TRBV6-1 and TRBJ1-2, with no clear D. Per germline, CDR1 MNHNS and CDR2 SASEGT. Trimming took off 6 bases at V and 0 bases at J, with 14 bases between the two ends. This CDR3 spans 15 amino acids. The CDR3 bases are TGTGCCAGCAGCCACCAAAGTACCACTAACTATGGCTACACCTTC. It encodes CASSHQSTTNYGYTF.

The CDR3, as DNA: TGTGCCAGCAGCTCCCCGGACAGGGCCCAAGGGGGGGGCTACACCTTC. Its protein product is CASSSPDRAQGGGYTF. The chain links TRBV7-2 to TRBJ1-2; 8 bases align to TRBD1. The CDR3 spans 16 residues. CDR1 and CDR2 from the germline V gene are SGHTA and FQGNSA. The ends lost 4 bases at V and 8 bases at J; junction bases unmatched: 15.

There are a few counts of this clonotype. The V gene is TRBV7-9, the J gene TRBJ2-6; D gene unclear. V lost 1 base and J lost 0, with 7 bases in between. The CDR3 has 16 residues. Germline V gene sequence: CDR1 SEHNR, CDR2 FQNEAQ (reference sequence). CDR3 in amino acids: CASSLDADSGANVLTF. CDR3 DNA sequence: TGTGCCAGCAGCTTAGATGCGGACTCTGGGGCCAACGTCCTGACTTTC.

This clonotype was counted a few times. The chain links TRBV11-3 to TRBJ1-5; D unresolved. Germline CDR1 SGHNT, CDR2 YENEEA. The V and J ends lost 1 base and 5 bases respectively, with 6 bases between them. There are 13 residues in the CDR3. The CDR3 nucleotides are TGTGCCAGCAGCTTAGGAAATCATCAGCCCCAGCATTTT. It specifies CASSLGNHQPQHF.

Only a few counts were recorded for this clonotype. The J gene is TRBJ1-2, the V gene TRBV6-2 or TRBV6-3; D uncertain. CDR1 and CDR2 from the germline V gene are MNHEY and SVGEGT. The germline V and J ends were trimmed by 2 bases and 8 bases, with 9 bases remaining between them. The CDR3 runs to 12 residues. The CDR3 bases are TGTGCCAGCAGTTACGAGAGTAAGGGCTACACCTTC. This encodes CASSYESKGYTF.

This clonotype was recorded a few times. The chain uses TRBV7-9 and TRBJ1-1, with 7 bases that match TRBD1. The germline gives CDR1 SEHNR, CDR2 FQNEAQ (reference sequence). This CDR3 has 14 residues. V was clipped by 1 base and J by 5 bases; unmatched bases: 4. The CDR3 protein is CASSLDRGTTEAFF. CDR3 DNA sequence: TGTGCCAGCAGCTTAGACAGGGGAACAACTGAAGCTTTCTTT.

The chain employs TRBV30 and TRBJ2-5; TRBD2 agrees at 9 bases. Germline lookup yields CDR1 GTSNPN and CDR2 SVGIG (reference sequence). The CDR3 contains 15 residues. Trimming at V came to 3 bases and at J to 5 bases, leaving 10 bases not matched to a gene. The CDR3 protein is CAWRFAGGPRETQYF. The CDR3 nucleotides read TGTGCCTGGAGGTTTGCGGGGGGGCCAAGGGAGACCCAGTACTTC.

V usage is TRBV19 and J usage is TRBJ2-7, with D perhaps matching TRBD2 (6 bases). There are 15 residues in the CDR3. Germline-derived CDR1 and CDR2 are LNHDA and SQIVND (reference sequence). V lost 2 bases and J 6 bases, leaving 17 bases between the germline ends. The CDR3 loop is CASSIMEGGAGEQYF. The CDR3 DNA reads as TGTGCCAGTAGTATAATGGAAGGAGGGGCGGGCGAGCAGTACTTC.

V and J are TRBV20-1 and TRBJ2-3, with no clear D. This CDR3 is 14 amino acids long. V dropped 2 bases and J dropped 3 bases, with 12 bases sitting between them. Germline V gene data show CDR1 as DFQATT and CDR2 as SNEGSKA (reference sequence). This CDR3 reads CSARRLEPTDTQYF. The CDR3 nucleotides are TGCAGTGCTAGAAGGCTTGAGCCTACAGATACGCAGTATTTT.

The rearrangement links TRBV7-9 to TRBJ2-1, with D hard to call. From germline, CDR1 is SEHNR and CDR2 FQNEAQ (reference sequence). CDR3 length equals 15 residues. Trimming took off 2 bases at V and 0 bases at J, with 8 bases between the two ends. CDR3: CASSLMGISYNEQFF. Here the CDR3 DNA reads TGTGCCAGCAGCTTAATGGGGATCTCCTACAATGAGCAGTTCTTC. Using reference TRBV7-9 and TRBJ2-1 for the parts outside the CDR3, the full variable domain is DTGVSQNPRHKITKRGQNVTFRCDPISEHNRLYWYRQTLGQGPEFLTYFQNEAQLEKSRLLSDRFSAERPKGSFSTLEIQRTEQGDSAMYLCASSLMGISYNEQFFGPGTRLTVL.